Below are 24 T cell receptor beta chains sequenced from a single sample in a study of blood T cell repertoires in COVID-19. Sequenced by immunoSEQ multiplex PCR; TCRdb stores in-frame clones only, minus some. The data show about 230,000 clones, 65% to 90% seen once. The material sequenced was peripheral blood. All receptors derive from a woman aged 45-60 years with acute or convalescent COVID-19.

This chain links TRBV14 with TRBJ2-2; D is undetermined. CDR1 is SGHDN, CDR2 FVKESK, per germline. V lost 4 bases and J 0 bases, leaving 6 bases between the germline ends. CDR3 size: 14 residues. In DNA form, the CDR3 reads TGTGCCAGCAGCCGCAGGACGAACACCGGGGAGCTGTTTTTT. Translation: CASSRRTNTGELFF.

The chain joins TRBV7-9 to TRBJ2-3; maybe TRBD1 (5 bases). CDR1 is SEHNR, CDR2 FQNEAQ, per germline (reference sequence). The CDR3 has 19 amino acids. The V gene lost 1 base and the J gene lost 3 bases, with 23 bases spanning the gap. In DNA, the CDR3 is TGTGCCAGCAGCTTAGTATTGGGGTGGGGCAGCTTCGGGACAGATACGCAGTATTTT. As protein: CASSLVLGWGSFGTDTQYF.

V gene TRBV27 combines with J gene TRBJ2-1, with 12 nucleotides matching TRBD2. Trimming at V came to 5 bases and at J to 7 bases, leaving 9 bases not matched to a gene. The germline CDR1 and CDR2 sequences are MNHEY and SMNVEV (reference sequence). CDR3 size: 16 residues. Here the CDR3 reads CASSPLGLAGANEQFF. DNA of the CDR3: TGTGCCAGCAGTCCCCTGGGACTAGCGGGCGCTAATGAGCAGTTCTTC.

V and J are TRBV30 and TRBJ2-2; 7 bases are a match to TRBD1. The CDR3 spans 14 residues. The J segment lost 4 bases and the V segment lost 2 bases, leaving 4 bases of the junction unmatched. Germline-derived CDR1 and CDR2 are GTSNPN and SVGIG (reference sequence). CDR3: CAWSKGQSTGELFF. CDR3 DNA: TGTGCCTGGAGTAAGGGACAGTCCACCGGGGAGCTGTTTTTT. Supplemented by reference TRBV30 and TRBJ2-2, the full variable domain reads SQTIHQWPATLVQPVGSPLSLECTVEGTSNPNLYWYRQAAGRGLQLLFYSVGIGQISSEVPQNLSASRPQDRQFILSSKKLLLSDSGFYLCAWSKGQSTGELFFGEGSRLTVL.

The chain combines TRBV2 with TRBJ1-2, with D perhaps matching TRBD1 (6 bases). The CDR3 runs 13 residues. CDR1 is SNHLY and CDR2 is FYNNEI in the germline V gene. Trimming took off 2 bases at V and 7 bases at J, with 11 bases between the two ends. The CDR3 loop reads CASSEWQGFGYTF. The CDR3 region has the DNA TGTGCCAGCAGTGAATGGCAGGGGTTTGGCTACACCTTC. Full variable domain (outside the CDR3, taken from reference TRBV2 and TRBJ1-2): EPEVTQTPSHQVTQMGQEVILRCVPISNHLYFYWYRQILGQKVEFLVSFYNNEISEKSEIFDDQFSVERPDGSNFTLKIRSTKLEDSAMYFCASSEWQGFGYTFGSGTRLTVV.

This clone was observed once. The V gene is TRBV30, the J gene TRBJ1-1; D might be TRBD1 (5 bases). Trimming stripped 3 bases from V and 11 bases from J, with 13 bases between. The germline CDR1 and CDR2 sequences are GTSNPN and SVGIG (reference sequence). This CDR3 has 11 amino acids. In nucleotides, the CDR3 is TGTGCCTGGAGGGCGGCGGGGGGGGCTTTCTTT. Protein: CAWRAAGGAFF.

The chain recombines TRBV6-2 or TRBV6-3 with TRBJ1-2; D is possibly TRBD1 (5 bases). Trimming left V 4 bases short and J 6 bases short, with 9 bases between. The germline gives CDR1 MNHEY, CDR2 SVGEGT. CDR3 length equals 12 residues. CDR3 residues: CASSLWGDGYTF. The CDR3, as DNA: TGTGCCAGCAGTTTATGGGGGGATGGCTACACCTTC.

This chain uses TRBV14 with TRBJ1-6; D gene unclear. The V end lost 1 base, the J end lost 9 bases, and 10 bases lay between the germline ends. The CDR3 runs to 14 residues. From germline, CDR1 is SGHDN and CDR2 FVKESK. CDR3 sequence (DNA): TGTGCCAGCAGCCAAGGCCTATATGGTTCACCCCTCCACTTT. Its translation: CASSQGLYGSPLHF.

This clone was detected only once. This chain links TRBV6-6 with TRBJ1-2, with D maybe TRBD1 (5 bases). V lost 5 bases and J 5 bases, leaving 9 bases between the germline ends. Per germline, CDR1 MNHNY and CDR2 SVGAGI (reference sequence). The CDR3 covers 12 residues. For the CDR3, the DNA is TGTGCCAGCAGTACAGGAGATTATGGCTACACCTTC. It specifies CASSTGDYGYTF.

The chain carries TRBV29-1 and TRBJ1-1, with TRBD1 as a possible D gene (6 bases). Germline CDR1 SQVTM, CDR2 ANQGSEA. This CDR3 comprises 10 residues. V lost 3 bases and J lost 10, with 9 bases in between. CDR3 coding DNA: TGCAGCGTTGAGAGGGGGGGAGCTTTCTTT. This gives the protein CSVERGGAFF.

This chain uses TRBV7-9 with TRBJ1-3; weak D call: TRBD1 (5 bases). Trimming removed 4 bases from V and 2 bases from J, with 12 bases in between. Per the germline V gene, CDR1 is SEHNR and CDR2 is FQNEAQ (reference sequence). The CDR3 is 15 amino acids. CDR3: CASSSTGLTGNTIYF. The CDR3 coding sequence is TGTGCCAGCAGCTCGACGGGACTGACTGGAAACACCATATATTTT.

This clone was observed once. This chain uses TRBV3-1 (or the pseudogene TRBV3-2) with TRBJ1-6; no reliable D call. The V end was cut by 4 bases, the J end by 0 bases, with 13 bases between. This CDR3 is 17 amino acids long. Germline CDR1 reads LGHDT; CDR2 reads YNNKEL (reference sequence). The CDR3 coding sequence is TGTGCCAGCAGCCTCATATCTTACAGCTCCTATAATTCACCCCTCCACTTT. Its protein is CASSLISYSSYNSPLHF.

The chain couples TRBV7-2 to TRBJ1-5; D is uncertain. V dropped 7 bases and J dropped 7 bases, with 14 bases sitting between them. This CDR3 region has 13 residues. Germline CDR1 SGHTA, CDR2 FQGNSA. CDR3 residues: CASTYSGGQPQHF. The CDR3 coding sequence is TGTGCCAGCACTTACAGTGGTGGGCAGCCCCAGCATTTT.

This clone came up once. The V call is TRBV28, the J call TRBJ2-5, with 11 nucleotides matching TRBD1. The V gene's germline CDR1 is MDHEN and CDR2 SYDVKM. V dropped 2 bases and J dropped 5; count of bases not matched to a gene: 4. This CDR3 is 15 amino acids long. DNA for the CDR3: TGTGCCAGCAGTTTACCCGGGACAGGGGGGGAGACCCAGTACTTC. Its translation is CASSLPGTGGETQYF.

V and J are TRBV12-3 or TRBV12-4 and TRBJ1-6, with 7 bases fitting TRBD1. V lost 5 bases and J lost 10; bases outside the gene matches: 5. The length of the CDR3 is 13 residues. DNA for the CDR3: TGTGCCAGCAGTCCTAACAGGGGATCACCCCTCCACTTT. Residues: CASSPNRGSPLHF.

This sequence joins TRBV19 and TRBJ2-1, with a tentative D call TRBD2 (6 bases). Germline lookup yields CDR1 LNHDA and CDR2 SQIVND (reference sequence). Trimming stripped 5 bases from V and 3 bases from J, with 14 bases between. This CDR3 contains 15 residues. The DNA for the CDR3 is TGTGCCAGTAGTGCACGGGACTCCCGCTACAATGAGCAGTTCTTC. The encoded protein is CASSARDSRYNEQFF. Full variable domain (rest looked up from reference TRBV19 and TRBJ2-1): DGGITQSPKYLFRKEGQNVTLSCEQNLNHDAMYWYRQDPGQGLRLIYYSQIVNDFQKGDIAEGYSVSREKKESFPLTVTSAQKNPTAFYLCASSARDSRYNEQFFGPGTRLTVL.

The rearrangement uses TRBV18 and TRBJ2-7, with a possible D match to TRBD1 (6 bases). Germline V gene data show CDR1 as KGHSH and CDR2 as LQKENI. Trimming took 0 bases from V and 5 from J, leaving 14 bases between them. The CDR3 is made up of 15 amino acids. The CDR3 sequence: CASSPPFQGIHEQYF. In DNA, the CDR3 is TGTGCCAGCTCACCACCTTTTCAGGGGATACACGAGCAGTACTTC.

This sequence joins TRBV30 and TRBJ2-7; weak D call: TRBD1 (6 bases). Germline CDR1 reads GTSNPN; CDR2 reads SVGIG (reference sequence). V was clipped by 3 bases and J by 6 bases, with 15 bases between them. The CDR3 covers 13 residues. CDR3 amino acids: CAWSNRVKGEQYF. DNA for the CDR3: TGTGCCTGGAGCAACAGGGTGAAGGGCGAGCAGTACTTC.

This clone was counted a single time. J is TRBJ2-2 and V is TRBV10-1; 7 nucleotides agree with TRBD1. This CDR3 has 13 residues. The ends lost 4 bases at V and 6 bases at J; junction bases unmatched: 2. Germline CDR1 WNHNN, CDR2 SYGVQD (reference sequence). The CDR3 here is CASSGDRAGELFF. CDR3 nucleotides: TGCGCCAGCAGTGGTGACAGGGCCGGGGAGCTGTTTTTT.

In nucleotides, the CDR3 is TGTGCCAGCAGCCAAGAAGTCGTGCAGTTCACCTCCTCTGGGGCCAACGTCCTGACTTTC. It is translated as CASSQEVVQFTSSGANVLTF. The rearrangement joins TRBV3-1 (or the pseudogene TRBV3-2) to TRBJ2-6, with D uncertain. The V gene lost 0 bases and the J gene lost 0 bases, with 18 bases spanning the gap. In germline, CDR1 is LGHDT, CDR2 YNNKEL (reference sequence). The CDR3 contains 20 residues.

This clone was observed a few times. The chain has TRBV6-5 and TRBJ1-5; no clear D gene. The CDR3 spans 13 residues. V lost 0 bases and J lost 7, with 7 bases in between. CDR1 and CDR2 from the germline V gene are MNHEY and SVGAGI. The CDR3 reads CASSYSGDQPQHF. CDR3 in DNA: TGTGCCAGCAGTTACTCGGGCGACCAGCCCCAGCATTTT.

This chain uses TRBV5-6 with TRBJ1-2; no firm D call. This CDR3 has 16 residues. Deletions cut 4 bases from V and 5 bases from J, with 21 bases between. Germline CDR1 SGHDT, CDR2 YYEEEE. Here the CDR3 reads CASSALKVAVAYGYTF. DNA of the CDR3: TGTGCCAGCAGCGCCCTAAAAGTGGCGGTGGCATATGGCTACACCTTC. Full variable domain (missing parts from reference TRBV5-6 and TRBJ1-2): DAGVTQSPTHLIKTRGQQVTLRCSPKSGHDTVSWYQQALGQGPQFIFQYYEEEERQRGNFPDRFSGHQFPNYSSELNVNALLLGDSALYLCASSALKVAVAYGYTFGSGTRLTVV.

This clone was counted a few times. The chain combines TRBV27 with TRBJ1-2; 10 bases match TRBD1. Losses at the gene ends were 5 bases for V and 8 bases for J; bases not matched to a gene: 5. CDR1 is MNHEY, CDR2 SMNVEV, per germline (reference sequence). The CDR3 contains 13 residues. The CDR3 spells CASSVPGQGGYTF. In DNA, the CDR3 is TGTGCCAGCAGTGTACCGGGACAGGGGGGCTACACCTTC.

This clone was recorded a few times. The V gene is TRBV5-1, the J gene TRBJ1-1; TRBD1 matches at 9 bases. The V segment lost 4 bases and the J segment 6 bases; nucleotides outside the gene matches: 4. Germline CDR1 reads SGHRS; CDR2 reads YFSETQ. CDR3 length: 13 residues. The CDR3 coding sequence is TGCGCCAGCAGCACCAGACAGGGGGCTGAAGCTTTCTTT. Its protein product is CASSTRQGAEAFF.